This T cell receptor beta chain was recorded in a study of Ad26.COV2.S vaccination and SARS-CoV-2 variants. Study at large: In the study, Ad26.COV2.S was injected intramuscularly once, or twice 56 days apart.

Documented treatment: some 20 received Ad26.COV2.S at low or high dose, single or two shots; 5 received placebo; per-sample allocation not given. After the first vaccine or placebo injection, samples were drawn on day 63. Spike of the Wuhan-strain SARS-CoV-2 was expressed by an Ad26 vector, which formed the vaccine. V gave up 5 bases and J gave up 2 bases; unmatched junction bases: 3. The CDR3 covers 15 residues. Germline V CDR1 and CDR2: SGHNT, YENEEA. Concerning this clone itself: Its antigen is as yet unknown.

Study-level points and caveats: The placebo group had lower spike-specific TCR breadth than the vaccine recipients did. Marked by substantial breadth, spike-specific CD8+ and CD4+ T cell responses were reportedly seen after vaccination.

Method: immunoSEQ multiplex PCR; TCRdb's copy keeps in-frame clones and lacks some. The data contain about 450,000 clones, 89% of them seen just once; the ten biggest clones take up over 2%. The sequence came from a person between 18 and 59 years old who received the Ad26.COV2.S COVID-19 vaccine or a placebo. The V and J genes are TRBV11-3 and TRBJ2-7, with TRBD2 matching 13 bases. The material was peripheral blood, obtained in a trial of Ad26.COV2.S vaccine versus placebo. The chain's CDR3 is CASSPGLAGPYEQYV. CDR3 coding DNA: TGTGCCAGCAGCCCGGGACTAGCGGGGCCCTACGAGCAGTACGTC.